This record concerns one T cell receptor beta chain sequence. Its cognate antigen is unknown. This record belongs to a study of shared clonotypes between healthy human individuals. About the study: Researchers assigned three CD4 naive, three CD4 memory, two CD8 naive and one CD8 memory plate to each donor.

The ends were cut back, 1 base at V and 2 bases at J, with 12 bases in the middle. The CDR3 runs to 15 residues. Germline assignment: CDR1 SGHTA and CDR2 FQGNSA. Measured with immunoSEQ multiplex PCR; TCRdb has only the in-frame clones, and not every one. The sample consists of roughly 1,500,000 clones, around 98% of them appearing once. A CD45RA-negative memory subset and a CD45RA+ naive subset were separated from the CD4+ cells. The study, taken as a whole, reports: For sorted subsets, rarefaction showed incomplete sequencing despite large depth.

The sequence was obtained from a man aged 25 to 40 in good health. The sample comprised naive CD4+ T cells sorted from blood. Sample subset: CD45RA+ positively selected. The gene calls are TRBV7-2 and TRBJ2-7; the D is unclear. In DNA form, the CDR3 reads TGTGCCAGCAGCTTAGGAGTCCCCAGAACCTACGAGCAGTACTTC. Amino acid sequence: CASSLGVPRTYEQYF. Together with reference TRBV7-2 and TRBJ2-7, the CDR3 gives the full variable domain: GAGVSQSPSNKVTEKGKDVELRCDPISGHTALYWYRQSLGQGLEFLIYFQGNSAPDKSGLPSDRFSAERTGGSVSTLTIQRTQQEDSAVYLCASSLGVPRTYEQYFGPGTRLTVT.